The sequence of this T cell receptor beta chain was determined in a study of OX40 agonist ivuxolimab in advanced cancers. Across the study: Two patients with cutaneous melanoma and one with hepatocellular carcinoma, three in total, showed partial responses.

Sequencing was performed with immunoSEQ multiplex PCR; in TCRdb, only in-frame clones are kept and a portion is missing. The sample contains approximately 130,000 clones, 90% of which appear only once. Germline trimming cut 0 bases from V and 0 bases from J; bases unmatched to any gene: 12. The CDR3 runs to 19 residues. The germline V gene has CDR1 SGHRS and CDR2 YFSETQ. The chain employs TRBV5-1 and TRBJ1-1; 9 bases fit TRBD1. This receptor was obtained from an adult with an advanced solid tumor such as melanoma, head and neck, liver or kidney cancer. This material consisted of CD4+ or CD8+ T cells sorted from blood, taken in a trial of the OX40 agonist ivuxolimab. CDR3 protein: CASSLAPGTGYGMNTEAFF. CDR3 sequence (DNA): TGCGCCAGCAGCTTGGCTCCCGGGACAGGGTACGGCATGAACACTGAAGCTTTCTTT.